The 9 T cell receptor beta chains below all came from one sample that was sequenced in a study of cytomegalovirus exposure and HLA in healthy donors. The primer mix had 60 Vbeta and 13 Jbeta primers. Here immunoSEQ multiplex PCR was the method, and the copy in TCRdb shows in-frame clones only, minus some. The data contain roughly 120,000 clones, 80% to 90% of them singletons. The sample was PBMCs. The receptors stem from a male donor in good health and CMV-seropositive.

The V and J genes are TRBV9 and TRBJ2-3; TRBD2 aligns across 12 bases. CDR1 and CDR2 from the germline V gene are SGDLS and YYNGEE. J was trimmed by 7 bases and V by 4 bases; bases with no gene match: 7. This CDR3 has 15 residues. The CDR3 protein is CASSLPSGRDHTQYF. For the CDR3, the DNA is TGTGCCAGCAGCCTTCCTAGCGGGAGGGATCATACGCAGTATTTT. Drawing the rest from reference TRBV9 and TRBJ2-3, the complete variable domain is DSGVTQTPKHLITATGQRVTLRCSPRSGDLSVYWYQQSLDQGLQFLIQYYNGEERAKGNILERFSAQQFPDLHSELNLSSLELGDSALYFCASSLPSGRDHTQYFGPGTRLTVL.

This sequence joins TRBV7-9 and TRBJ2-3; possibly TRBD2 for D (6 bases). There are 16 residues in the CDR3. Germline V gives CDR1 SEHNR, CDR2 FQNEAQ (reference sequence). The V end lost 5 bases, the J end lost 0 bases, and 15 bases lay between the germline ends. This CDR3 is CASSTRLGRSTDTQYF. CDR3 sequence (DNA): TGTGCCAGCAGCACCCGACTAGGTCGCAGCACAGATACGCAGTATTTT.

This clone was detected a few times. This chain uses TRBV7-9 with TRBJ2-3; D might be TRBD2 (6 bases). The germline CDR1 and CDR2 sequences are SEHNR and FQNEAQ (reference sequence). CDR3 length equals 15 residues. Trimming shortened V by 5 bases and J by 4 bases, and 16 bases separated the two germline ends. For the CDR3, the DNA is TGTGCCAGCAGCCAAGCTACCGGAGGGCCAGATACGCAGTATTTT. Protein product: CASSQATGGPDTQYF.

The chain is built from TRBV5-1 and TRBJ1-4; 8 bases line up with TRBD1. There are 14 residues in the CDR3. CDR1 and CDR2 from the germline V gene are SGHRS and YFSETQ. V dropped 4 bases and J dropped 8; count of bases not matched to a gene: 7. The CDR3 is CASSTGTGDEKLFF. CDR3 sequence (DNA): TGCGCCAGCAGCACCGGGACAGGAGACGAAAAACTGTTTTTT.

The chain has TRBV28 and TRBJ2-1, with 12 bases matching TRBD2. V was clipped by 8 bases and J by 12 bases; unmatched bases: 11. The length of the CDR3 is 14 residues. Germline-derived CDR1 and CDR2 are MDHEN and SYDVKM. The CDR3, as DNA: TGTGCCAGCGGAGGACTAGCGGGACCGAACTTGCAGTTCTTC. Protein: CASGGLAGPNLQFF.

This chain joins TRBV7-9 and TRBJ2-3; the match to TRBD2 covers 11 bases. CDR3 length: 15 residues. The germline V gene has CDR1 SEHNR and CDR2 FQNEAQ (reference sequence). Germline trimming cut 5 bases from V and 2 bases from J; bases unmatched to any gene: 3. The CDR3 here is CASSMTSGATDTQYF. The CDR3 region has the DNA TGTGCCAGCAGCATGACTAGCGGGGCCACAGATACGCAGTATTTT. Using reference TRBV7-9 and TRBJ2-3 for the parts outside the CDR3, the full variable domain is DTGVSQNPRHKITKRGQNVTFRCDPISEHNRLYWYRQTLGQGPEFLTYFQNEAQLEKSRLLSDRFSAERPKGSFSTLEIQRTEQGDSAMYLCASSMTSGATDTQYFGPGTRLTVL.

The V and J genes are TRBV27 and TRBJ2-2, with D possibly TRBD1 on 5 matching bases. V lost 0 bases to trimming and J lost 1 base, with 6 bases between them. In germline, CDR1 is MNHEY, CDR2 SMNVEV (reference sequence). The CDR3 spans 15 residues. The CDR3 DNA follows: TGTGCCAGCAGTTTATCTAGGGGGAACACCGGGGAGCTGTTTTTT. Translation: CASSLSRGNTGELFF.

The chain is built from TRBV9 and TRBJ2-3, with 8 bases identical to TRBD2. The germline V gene encodes CDR1 SGDLS and CDR2 YYNGEE. CDR3 size: 16 residues. V shed 0 bases and J 3 bases; nucleotides not matched to a gene: 6. The CDR3 is CASSVVAGGITDTQYF. The DNA for the CDR3 is TGTGCCAGCAGCGTAGTGGCGGGGGGCATTACAGATACGCAGTATTTT.

This clone has only a few counts. V is TRBV4-1 and J is TRBJ2-3; possibly TRBD2 for D (5 bases). Germline lookup yields CDR1 MGHRA and CDR2 YSYEKL. The V end was cut by 2 bases, the J end by 5 bases, with 17 bases between. The CDR3 runs to 16 residues. This CDR3 is CASSQRPAGHGDTQYF. CDR3 sequence (DNA): TGCGCCAGCAGCCAACGGCCGGCGGGCCACGGAGATACGCAGTATTTT.